The sequence of this T cell receptor (beta chain) was determined in a study of blood T cell repertoires in COVID-19. Study as a whole: The origin of the acute and convalescent COVID-19 samples was the United States, Italy and Spain. PBMCs, B-cell-depleted T cells, or T cells provided the cDNA or gDNA that made up the material.

In the study's own analysis: Researchers report that nucleated cell counts were estimated from reference gene primer amplification. Method: immunoSEQ multiplex PCR; TCRdb's copy keeps in-frame clones and lacks some. V and J calls and clone size follow that table, whereas D and trimming were derived from the DNA. This table holds 130,000 to 150,000 clones, roughly nine tenths found once. The source material was peripheral blood. This receptor was obtained from a human donor in a cohort sampled during active COVID-19.

CDR3 loop: CASSDPDVPGNEQFF. The DNA of the CDR3 is TGCGCCAGCAGTGACCCTGACGTCCCAGGGAATGAGCAGTTCTTC. The J gene is TRBJ2-1, the V gene TRBV10-2; possibly TRBD1 for D (5 bases). CDR3 length equals 15 residues. Deletions cut 3 bases from V and 7 bases from J, with 16 bases between. The germline gives CDR1 WSHSY, CDR2 SAAADI.